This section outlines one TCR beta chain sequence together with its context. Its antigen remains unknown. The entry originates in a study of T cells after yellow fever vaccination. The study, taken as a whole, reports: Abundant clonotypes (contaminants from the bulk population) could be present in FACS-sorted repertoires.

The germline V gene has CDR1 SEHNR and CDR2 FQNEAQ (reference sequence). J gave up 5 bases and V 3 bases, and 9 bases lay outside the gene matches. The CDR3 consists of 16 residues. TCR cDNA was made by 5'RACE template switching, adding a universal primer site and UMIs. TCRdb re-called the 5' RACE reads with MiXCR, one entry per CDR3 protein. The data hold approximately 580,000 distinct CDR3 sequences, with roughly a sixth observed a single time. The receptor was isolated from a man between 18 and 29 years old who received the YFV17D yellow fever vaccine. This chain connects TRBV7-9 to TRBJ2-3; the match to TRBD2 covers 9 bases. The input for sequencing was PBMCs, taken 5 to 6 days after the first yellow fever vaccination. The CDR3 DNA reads TGTGCCAGCAGCTTGATGCTAGCGGGGTTCGTAGATACGCAGTATTTT. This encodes CASSLMLAGFVDTQYF.